This T cell receptor (beta chain) was identified in a study of glioma-infiltrating T cells after dendritic cell vaccination. Findings and limits, study-wide: Few patients contributed both blood and tumor specimens.

In the case of this clone: Its cognate antigen is unknown.

The CDR3 sequence is 17 residues long. J was trimmed by 3 bases and V by 4 bases; bases with no gene match: 11. Germline V gene data show CDR1 as SGDLS and CDR2 as YYNGEE. PBMC were collected before vaccination, two weeks after the third vaccination, and at progression. Amplification used 60 V beta primers and 13 J beta primers. Generated by immunoSEQ multiplex PCR, the TCRdb table keeps only in-frame clones and is missing some. Of 93,000 or so clones in the sample, roughly 76% are singletons; the top ten hold 12%. This TCR was sampled from a human donor with glioblastoma. The sample consisted of blood, taken before dendritic cell vaccination. V is TRBV9 and J is TRBJ2-7; 12 nucleotides line up with TRBD2. The CDR3 bases are TGTGCCAGCAGCTTCTCTAGCGGGGGGGCCCTCATCTACGAGCAGTACTTC. Protein sequence: CASSFSSGGALIYEQYF.